This T cell receptor (beta chain) comes out of a study of patients and donors after allogeneic stem cell transplantation. TCRdb reprocessed the RT-PCR reads via MiXCR and lists one record per CDR3 protein. The repertoire holds around 150,000 distinct CDR3 sequences, with about a third as singletons. The trim removed 8 bases at V and 7 bases at J, leaving 11 bases unmatched. The CDR3 is 14 residues long. Per the germline V gene, CDR1 is MNHEY and CDR2 is SVGEGT. The V and J genes are TRBV6-2 or TRBV6-3 and TRBJ1-2, with TRBD1 identical over 9 bases. This sequence was found in a human donor who was either an allogeneic HSCT recipient or a stem cell or donor lymphocyte infusion donor (not recorded which). It is not recorded whose cells these are; they may come from a transplant donor. The material sequenced was blood, either unsorted or a sorted T cell fraction (not recorded which). The CDR3, as DNA: TGTGCCAGCGGTCCCAGGGGACAGGGAAGTGGCTACACCTTC. This sequence encodes CASGPRGQGSGYTF.